A single sample is the source of the 17 T cell receptor beta chains below, sequenced in a study of regulatory T cells in long-lasting Graves disease. Regarding time point: newly diagnosed GD, antithyroid drugs for less than 3 months. The TCR library was prepared using RNA isolated from PBMCs. CDR3 regions were amplified by Arm-PCR using iRepertoire HTBI primers to build TCR beta libraries. TCRdb analysed the multiplex PCR reads with MiXCR anew, one entry per CDR3 protein. Here the sample spans 350,000 to 500,000 distinct CDR3 sequences, 16% being singletons. These same records also appear under a second study, on T cells in Graves' hyperthyroidism and ophthalmopathy.

The sequenced sample was peripheral blood mononuclear cells (PBMCs), obtained at new diagnosis, from a patient treated with antithyroid drugs. The receptor set was obtained from a woman aged 30 to 39 with Graves disease.

The table lists this clonotype with a few counts. The V gene is TRBV28, the J gene TRBJ2-2; possibly TRBD2 for D (5 bases). Deletions cut 5 bases from V and 4 bases from J, with 14 bases between. The CDR3 covers 15 residues. Germline CDR1 reads MDHEN; CDR2 reads SYDVKM. The CDR3 nucleotides read TGTGCCAGCAGTCCAGACTATAGAGGCACCGGGGAGCTGTTTTTT. This codes for CASSPDYRGTGELFF.

In regard to this clonotype: A much bigger clone sits one base away, suggesting this may be a read error. The rearrangement uses TRBV5-5 and TRBJ2-4, with 8 bases lining up with TRBD1. This CDR3 contains 15 residues. Trimming removed 4 bases from V and 13 bases from J; junction bases left unmatched: 16. Germline lookup yields CDR1 SGHKS and CDR2 YYEKEE (reference sequence). The CDR3 DNA sequence: TGTGCCAGCAGCCGACCCTGGACAGGGACGTATGAGCAGTACTTC. It translates to CASSRPWTGTYEQYF.

The chain uses TRBV15 and TRBJ2-1, with D unclear. The germline CDR1 and CDR2 sequences are LNHNV and YYDKDF (reference sequence). Between the trimmed V and J ends, which lost 0 bases and 11 bases, there was a span of 11 bases. There are 13 residues in the CDR3. The CDR3 nucleotides are TGTGCCACCAGCAGAGATAGGCCCCACCAGCAGTTCTTC. Its translation is CATSRDRPHQQFF.

This clonotype has at least ten counts. J is TRBJ2-7 and V is TRBV28; 10 bases are a match to TRBD2. The CDR3 loop spans 16 amino acids. Germline values: CDR1 MDHEN, CDR2 SYDVKM. The junction had 12 bases not matched to a gene; V was cut back by 7 bases and J by 3 bases. CDR3 in DNA: TGTGCCAGCATGGGGGGAGCGGGAGGGTGGGGCTACGAGCAGTACTTC. Its protein is CASMGGAGGWGYEQYF.

As to this clonotype: This sequence may be a read error, since a much larger clone differs from it by one base. The genes are TRBV5-1 and TRBJ1-1; possible D gene TRBD1, 6 bases. From germline, CDR1 is SGHRS and CDR2 YFSETQ. The CDR3 contains 15 residues. CDR3 sequence (DNA): TGCGCCAGCAGCTTGGTGGGGGCCACGAACACTGAAACTTTCTTT. Encoded protein: CASSLVGATNTETFF.

At least ten counts were recorded for this clonotype. The chain is built from TRBV27 and TRBJ1-1; D possibly corresponds to TRBD1 (5 bases). The ends were cut back, 1 base at V and 6 bases at J, with 9 bases in the middle. CDR3 length: 13 amino acids. Germline CDR1 is MNHEY and CDR2 is SMNVEV (reference sequence). The CDR3 sequence is CASSLLGGAEAFF. The DNA of the CDR3 is TGTGCCAGCAGTTTATTGGGGGGGGCTGAAGCTTTCTTT.

This clonotype showed up just a few times. The chain carries TRBV6-4 and TRBJ2-2; TRBD2 is a possible D gene (6 bases). In germline, CDR1 is MRHNA, CDR2 SNTAGT. The CDR3 is made up of 15 amino acids. V shed 5 bases and J shed 1 base, with 11 bases lying between them. CDR3 DNA: TGTGCCAGCAGTTTAGGGACTCAGAACACCGGGGAGCTGTTTTTT. Translating it yields CASSLGTQNTGELFF.

This clonotype was picked up one time. The chain carries TRBV7-9 and TRBJ2-1, with TRBD2 as a possible D gene (6 bases). Trimming removed 3 bases from V and 6 bases from J, with 18 bases in between. CDR1 and CDR2 from the germline V gene are SEHNR and FQNEAQ (reference sequence). CDR3 length: 16 residues. The CDR3 spells CASSFDGTEAGNEQFF. Here the CDR3 DNA reads TGTGCCAGCAGCTTTGATGGCACAGAAGCGGGCAATGAGCAGTTCTTC.

This clonotype was recorded at least ten times. The chain employs TRBV12-3 or TRBV12-4 and TRBJ2-3, with 7 bases fitting TRBD2. CDR3 length: 15 residues. J was trimmed by 2 bases and V by 0 bases; bases with no gene match: 2. The CDR3 protein is CASSLAGGVTDTQYF. CDR3 coding DNA: TGTGCCAGCAGTTTAGCGGGAGGGGTCACAGATACGCAGTATTTT.

This clonotype was detected many times. The rearrangement links TRBV11-2 to TRBJ2-2, with D possibly TRBD2 on 6 matching bases. The CDR3 extends over 19 amino acids. Germline V gene sequence: CDR1 SGHAT, CDR2 FQNNGV. V lost 1 base and J lost 2, with 20 bases in between. CDR3 sequence reads: CASSLGGNTGTQNTGELFF. Written as DNA, the CDR3 is TGTGCCAGCAGCTTAGGAGGCAACACCGGGACTCAAAACACCGGGGAGCTGTTTTTT.

The rearrangement joins TRBV4-1 to TRBJ2-2; D remains unclear. CDR1 MGHRA and CDR2 YSYEKL come from the germline V gene. This CDR3 region has 14 residues. V lost 2 bases and J 4 bases, leaving 8 bases between the germline ends. CDR3 in DNA: TGCGCCAGCAGCCAACAGGCGGCCACCGGGGAGCTGTTTTTT. As protein: CASSQQAATGELFF.

Details on this clonotype: A single base separates this from a much larger clone, so it may be a read error. V usage is TRBV11-2 and J usage is TRBJ1-2; D gene ambiguous. CDR1 SGHAT and CDR2 FQNNGV come from the germline V gene. The CDR3 consists of 14 residues. In DNA, the CDR3 is TGTGCCAGCAGCCCAGGCGGCACCGCCTATGGCTACATCTTC. This encodes CASSPGGTAYGYIF.

The V and J genes are TRBV7-6 and TRBJ1-5; the D is unclear. The V end lost 8 bases, the J end lost 4 bases, and 12 bases lay between the germline ends. This CDR3 contains 13 residues. Germline V lookup: CDR1 SGHVS, CDR2 FNYEAQ. CDR3 amino acids: CASGNTPNQPQHF. Here the CDR3 DNA reads TGTGCCAGCGGGAACACCCCGAATCAGCCCCAGCATTTT.

The J gene is TRBJ2-7, the V gene TRBV29-1; unclear D gene. V was clipped by 6 bases and J by 2 bases, with 20 bases between them. The germline V gene encodes CDR1 SQVTM and CDR2 ANQGSEA. CDR3 length equals 15 residues. CDR3: CSVSHPGSITYEQYF. In DNA, the CDR3 is TGCAGCGTCTCCCACCCGGGCTCCATTACCTACGAGCAGTACTTC.

This clonotype appeared a few times. This rearrangement joins TRBV7-9 to TRBJ2-7, with 11 positions matching TRBD2. Germline-derived CDR1 and CDR2 are SEHNR and FQNEAQ (reference sequence). V lost 0 bases, J lost 2 bases, and 3 bases stayed unmatched. CDR3 length equals 16 residues. CDR3 nucleotides: TGTGCCAGCAGCTTAGCGACGGGACTAGCGGCCTACGAGCAGTACTTC. It codes for CASSLATGLAAYEQYF.

In this sample, this clonotype turned up many times. The rearrangement links TRBV2 to TRBJ2-1; 9 bases map to TRBD1. CDR3 length: 17 residues. Per germline, CDR1 SNHLY and CDR2 FYNNEI. V shed 5 bases, J shed 6 bases, and the junction held 14 bases outside the gene matches. This CDR3 is CASSLRSAGQGTNEQFF. As DNA, the CDR3 is TGTGCCAGCAGTCTTAGATCCGCGGGACAGGGAACCAATGAGCAGTTCTTC.

This clonotype has ten or more counts. This chain uses TRBV27 with TRBJ1-1; D is ambiguous. The V gene's germline CDR1 is MNHEY and CDR2 SMNVEV (reference sequence). There are 10 residues in the CDR3. V was shortened by 9 bases and J by 8 bases, with 10 bases between the two germline ends. The CDR3 DNA follows: TGTGCCAGTTATTACCTCGAAGCTTTCTTT. Protein sequence: CASYYLEAFF.